Shown below are 31 T cell receptor beta chains from a single sample sequenced in a study of graft-versus-host responses after intestinal transplantation. Their antigen targets remain unknown. The repertoire was sequenced with immunoSEQ multiplex PCR; TCRdb's copy has only in-frame clones and lacks some. The data hold roughly 89,000 clones, with 91% observed a single time. Specimen: unstimulated CD4+ T cells sorted from spleen or lymph node cells, collected before intestinal transplant. The origin of the receptors is a human donor who received an intestinal transplant.

This rearrangement joins TRBV7-2 to TRBJ1-1, with TRBD1 identical over 7 bases. In germline, CDR1 is SGHTA, CDR2 FQGNSA. V trimming: 2 bases; J trimming: 6 bases; junction bases outside the gene matches: 12. The CDR3 is 16 residues long. CDR3 in DNA: TGTGCCAGCAGCTTAAGGTTGGCAGGGGGTGGGGCTGAAGCTTTCTTT. This sequence encodes CASSLRLAGGGAEAFF. Full variable domain (remainder filled in from reference TRBV7-2 and TRBJ1-1): GAGVSQSPSNKVTEKGKDVELRCDPISGHTALYWYRQSLGQGLEFLIYFQGNSAPDKSGLPSDRFSAERTGGSVSTLTIQRTQQEDSAVYLCASSLRLAGGGAEAFFGQGTRLTVV.

This clone has just a few counts. CDR3 region: CASQTGGRNSPLHF. The CDR3 DNA reads as TGTGCCAGCCAAACCGGGGGTCGGAATTCACCCCTCCACTTT. V is TRBV2 and J is TRBJ1-6, with D possibly being TRBD1 (5 bases). Looked up from germline, CDR1 is SNHLY and CDR2 is FYNNEI. CDR3 length equals 14 residues. V was pared by 8 bases and J by 7 bases, with 15 bases between.

The V call is TRBV11-3, the J call TRBJ2-7; TRBD1 agrees at 9 bases. This CDR3 is 16 amino acids long. CDR1 is SGHNT and CDR2 is YENEEA in the germline V gene. Germline trimming cut 1 base from V and 5 bases from J; bases unmatched to any gene: 9. CDR3 in amino acids: CASSLVGWTGAHEQYF. CDR3 in DNA: TGTGCCAGCAGCTTAGTTGGATGGACAGGGGCCCACGAGCAGTACTTC.

The chain carries TRBV5-5 and TRBJ2-7; D is perhaps TRBD1 (6 bases). CDR1 is SGHKS and CDR2 is YYEKEE in the germline V gene (reference sequence). The CDR3 extends over 16 amino acids. The germline V and J ends were trimmed by 4 bases and 2 bases, with 19 bases remaining between them. CDR3: CASSAGDIRITYEQYF. Here the CDR3 DNA reads TGTGCCAGCAGCGCCGGGGACATTCGGATTACCTACGAGCAGTACTTC. Together with reference TRBV5-5 and TRBJ2-7, the CDR3 gives the full variable domain: DAGVTQSPTHLIKTRGQQVTLRCSPISGHKSVSWYQQVLGQGPQFIFQYYEKEERGRGNFPDRFSARQFPNYSSELNVNALLLGDSALYLCASSAGDIRITYEQYFGPGTRLTVT.

This clone was recorded only once. The chain employs TRBV7-2 and TRBJ1-3; tentatively, D is TRBD1 (5 bases). The germline V gene encodes CDR1 SGHTA and CDR2 FQGNSA. This CDR3 comprises 18 residues. The V and J ends lost 1 base and 0 bases respectively, with 16 bases between them. CDR3 amino acids: CASSLVPQGSLSGNTIYF. The DNA for the CDR3 is TGTGCCAGCAGCTTAGTACCCCAGGGTTCCCTCTCTGGAAACACCATATATTTT. Full variable domain (outside the CDR3, taken from reference TRBV7-2 and TRBJ1-3): GAGVSQSPSNKVTEKGKDVELRCDPISGHTALYWYRQSLGQGLEFLIYFQGNSAPDKSGLPSDRFSAERTGGSVSTLTIQRTQQEDSAVYLCASSLVPQGSLSGNTIYFGEGSWLTVV.

The chain combines TRBV6-5 with TRBJ1-5; D ambiguous. V gave up 4 bases and J gave up 0 bases, with 10 bases separating them. The CDR3 is made up of 15 amino acids. Germline values: CDR1 MNHEY, CDR2 SVGAGI. DNA for the CDR3: TGTGCCAGCAGTTCGGCGGGATTTAGCAATCAGCCCCAGCATTTT. As protein: CASSSAGFSNQPQHF.

This clone was picked up a small number of times. This sequence joins TRBV5-1 and TRBJ1-1; possibly TRBD1 for D (5 bases). V lost 4 bases and J lost 5, with 15 bases in between. Germline values: CDR1 SGHRS, CDR2 YFSETQ. The CDR3 runs to 14 residues. The CDR3 DNA reads as TGCGCCAGCAGCCGCCTCGACAGTACAACTGAAGCTTTCTTT. Amino acids: CASSRLDSTTEAFF.

This clone was observed a single time. The V call is TRBV10-2, the J call TRBJ1-2; D may be TRBD1 (6 bases). Trimming cost V 6 bases and J 2 bases, with 7 bases left between them. Germline loops: CDR1 WSHSY, CDR2 SAAADI. The CDR3 is made up of 12 amino acids. CDR3 bases: TGCGCCAGCAGCACAGGGAACTATGGCTACACCTTC. Protein sequence: CASSTGNYGYTF.

The chain joins TRBV4-1 to TRBJ2-3; TRBD2 aligns across 9 bases. Germline loops: CDR1 MGHRA, CDR2 YSYEKL. The CDR3 contains 17 residues. The J segment lost 1 base and the V segment lost 0 bases, leaving 5 bases of the junction unmatched. CDR3 sequence (DNA): TGCGCCAGCAGCCAAGATGAGCGGGGGGTAGGCACAGATACGCAGTATTTT. The encoded protein is CASSQDERGVGTDTQYF.

The rearrangement links TRBV5-1 to TRBJ2-1; D may be TRBD1 (5 bases). CDR3 size: 15 residues. Per germline, CDR1 SGHRS and CDR2 YFSETQ. V was pared by 0 bases and J by 5 bases, with 12 bases between. The CDR3 DNA reads as TGCGCCAGCAGCTTGGTGCAGGGAAGCGACAATGAGCAGTTCTTC. This encodes CASSLVQGSDNEQFF.

The gene calls are TRBV19 and TRBJ2-7; 12 bases fit TRBD2. The CDR3 contains 14 residues. The germline CDR1 and CDR2 sequences are LNHDA and SQIVND (reference sequence). Trimming cost V 5 bases and J 3 bases; bases outside gene matches: 2. CDR3 sequence: CASSLLAGGYEQYF. DNA for the CDR3: TGTGCCAGTAGTCTACTAGCGGGGGGCTACGAGCAGTACTTC.

The chain recombines TRBV4-3 with TRBJ2-7, with 7 bases matching TRBD2. Per germline, CDR1 LGHNA and CDR2 YSLEER. Trimming removed 1 base from V and 7 bases from J; junction bases left unmatched: 4. This CDR3 contains 13 residues. The CDR3 protein is CASSQVREGEQYF. The CDR3 region has the DNA TGCGCCAGCAGCCAAGTTAGGGAGGGGGAGCAGTACTTC.

This rearrangement joins TRBV5-1 to TRBJ1-1; perhaps TRBD1 as D (6 bases). Germline V gene sequence: CDR1 SGHRS, CDR2 YFSETQ. Between the trimmed V and J ends, which lost 4 bases and 2 bases, there was a span of 12 bases. This CDR3 comprises 14 residues. Written as DNA, the CDR3 is TGCGCCAGCAGCCGCGCGGGGGGCAACACTGAAGCTTTCTTT. Its translation: CASSRAGGNTEAFF.

The chain joins TRBV19 to TRBJ2-5; no clear D. Germline V gene data show CDR1 as LNHDA and CDR2 as SQIVND (reference sequence). The V end was cut by 9 bases, the J end by 5 bases, with 19 bases between. This CDR3 contains 14 residues. Here the CDR3 reads CASRGPVDTETQYF. The CDR3 DNA reads as TGTGCCAGCCGTGGGCCAGTCGACACGGAGACCCAGTACTTC.

This chain links TRBV14 with TRBJ2-1, with D tentatively TRBD2 (6 bases). The V gene lost 8 bases and the J gene lost 5 bases, with 22 bases spanning the gap. The V gene's germline CDR1 is SGHDN and CDR2 FVKESK. The CDR3 runs 16 residues. The CDR3 region has the DNA TGTGCCAGCGCCAAGGGATGGGCGGGGAGAGACAATGAGCAGTTCTTC. This sequence encodes CASAKGWAGRDNEQFF.

This sequence joins TRBV6-1 and TRBJ2-7, with TRBD1 matching 9 bases. The CDR3 is made up of 15 amino acids. Trimming removed 4 bases from V and 6 bases from J; junction bases left unmatched: 10. Germline CDR1 MNHNS, CDR2 SASEGT. The CDR3 region has the DNA TGTGCCAGCAGTGGGACGGGACAGGGAGTACTCGAGCAGTACTTC. Translation gives CASSGTGQGVLEQYF.

This chain links TRBV27 with TRBJ2-1, with 7 bases that match TRBD1. Germline assignment: CDR1 MNHEY and CDR2 SMNVEV (reference sequence). The V gene end was trimmed by 4 bases and the J gene end by 2 bases; junction bases not matched to a gene: 11. CDR3 length: 17 amino acids. CDR3 DNA: TGTGCCAGCAGTTCAGGTAGGGGGCAGGTCACCTACAATGAGCAGTTCTTC. This codes for CASSSGRGQVTYNEQFF.

V usage is TRBV4-1 and J usage is TRBJ2-1, with a tentative D call TRBD2 (5 bases). With 0 bases removed from V and 8 bases from J, the gap between germline ends came to 14 bases. The CDR3 length is 15 residues. CDR1 MGHRA and CDR2 YSYEKL come from the germline V gene. The CDR3 is CASSQDFGGWDEQFF. The CDR3 bases are TGCGCCAGCAGCCAAGATTTCGGAGGTTGGGATGAGCAGTTCTTC.

The chain links TRBV6-6 to TRBJ2-7, with D possibly TRBD2 on 6 matching bases. Germline CDR1 reads MNHNY; CDR2 reads SVGAGI (reference sequence). Trimming took 10 bases from V and 1 from J, leaving 8 bases between them. The CDR3 covers 11 residues. CDR3 nucleotides: TGTGCCACCGCGGGGTCCTACGAGCAGTACTTC. It codes for CATAGSYEQYF.

The V call is TRBV30, the J call TRBJ1-4, with D tentatively TRBD1 (5 bases). Trimming took 3 bases from V and 8 from J, leaving 7 bases between them. The CDR3 is made up of 11 amino acids. Germline V gives CDR1 GTSNPN, CDR2 SVGIG (reference sequence). The CDR3 nucleotides read TGTGCCTGGAGCCAGGGAGAAAAACTGTTTTTT. Translation gives CAWSQGEKLFF.

The chain joins TRBV6-5 to TRBJ1-1; D possibly corresponds to TRBD1 (5 bases). Germline lookup yields CDR1 MNHEY and CDR2 SVGAGI. The V and J ends lost 3 bases and 5 bases respectively, with 13 bases between them. The CDR3 contains 14 residues. CDR3 DNA: TGTGCCAGCAGTTATATCAGGGTAATGACTGAAGCTTTCTTT. As protein: CASSYIRVMTEAFF.

The genes are TRBV18 and TRBJ2-1; D may be TRBD2 (5 bases). The CDR3 loop spans 17 amino acids. CDR1 is KGHSH and CDR2 is LQKENI in the germline V gene. V shed 3 bases and J shed 2 bases, with 17 bases lying between them. This CDR3 is CASSPDLEGEAYNEQFF. The CDR3 DNA reads as TGTGCCAGCTCACCTGATCTTGAGGGCGAGGCCTACAATGAGCAGTTCTTC.

The chain recombines TRBV19 with TRBJ1-3; D uncertain. The CDR3 is made up of 12 amino acids. Germline loops: CDR1 LNHDA, CDR2 SQIVND (reference sequence). V lost 7 bases and J 0 bases, leaving 4 bases between the germline ends. The DNA of the CDR3 is TGTGCCAGTACCTACTCTGGAAACACCATATATTTT. Residues: CASTYSGNTIYF.

The chain couples TRBV4-1 to TRBJ2-1; 10 positions agree with TRBD1. V lost 6 bases, J lost 7 bases, and 12 bases stayed unmatched. CDR1 is MGHRA and CDR2 is YSYEKL in the germline V gene. The length of the CDR3 is 16 residues. The CDR3 protein is CASSPDRDRGRNEQFF. The CDR3 nucleotides read TGCGCCAGCAGTCCTGACCGGGACAGGGGAAGGAATGAGCAGTTCTTC.

The rearrangement links TRBV7-2 to TRBJ1-4, with 9 positions matching TRBD1. CDR1 is SGHTA, CDR2 FQGNSA, per germline. V lost 5 bases to trimming and J lost 7 bases; unmatched junction nucleotides: 5. The CDR3 totals 14 residues. The CDR3 is CASSPRDRVEKLFF. DNA of the CDR3: TGTGCCAGCAGCCCCCGGGACAGGGTTGAAAAACTGTTTTTT.

The CDR3, as DNA: TGTGCCAGTAGTATAGAGTATAGCAATCAGCCCCAGCATTTT. It yields the protein CASSIEYSNQPQHF. The gene calls are TRBV19 and TRBJ1-5; no clear D gene. CDR1 is LNHDA and CDR2 is SQIVND in the germline V gene (reference sequence). V lost 0 bases, J lost 0 bases, and 3 bases lay in between. CDR3 size: 14 residues.

This chain uses TRBV4-3 with TRBJ2-7, with a tentative D call TRBD1 (5 bases). Between the trimmed V and J ends, which lost 0 bases and 4 bases, there was a span of 19 bases. The CDR3 loop spans 17 amino acids. The germline V gene has CDR1 LGHNA and CDR2 YSLEER. The CDR3 region has the DNA TGCGCCAGCAGCCAAGATCTCCCGCCAGGGCCTACATACGAGCAGTACTTC. This gives the protein CASSQDLPPGPTYEQYF.

The J gene is TRBJ1-3, the V gene TRBV18, with 8 bases matching TRBD1. The V and J ends lost 3 bases and 1 base, in that order; junction bases with no gene match: 17. CDR1 and CDR2 (germline): KGHSH, LQKENI. The CDR3 is made up of 20 amino acids. The CDR3 sequence is CASSPSRTGTERGSGNTIYF. Here the CDR3 DNA reads TGTGCCAGCTCACCGTCCAGGACAGGGACCGAACGGGGGTCTGGAAACACCATATATTTT.

The genes are TRBV7-9 and TRBJ1-5, with a tentative D call TRBD1 (5 bases). Germline V gene lookup returns CDR1 SEHNR and CDR2 FQNEAQ (reference sequence). The V gene lost 4 bases and the J gene lost 8 bases, with 12 bases spanning the gap. The CDR3 loop spans 13 amino acids. The CDR3 protein is CASSSRTTEPQHF. CDR3 coding DNA: TGTGCCAGCAGCTCCCGGACAACGGAGCCCCAGCATTTT.

The chain uses TRBV7-2 and TRBJ2-7; D possibly corresponds to TRBD1 (5 bases). Trimming shortened V by 1 base and J by 3 bases, and 13 bases separated the two germline ends. Germline V gene data show CDR1 as SGHTA and CDR2 as FQGNSA. CDR3 length: 15 amino acids. CDR3 DNA sequence: TGTGCCAGCAGCTTAGGTGAACAGGAGATCTACGAGCAGTACTTC. Its translation: CASSLGEQEIYEQYF. Combining the CDR3 with reference TRBV7-2 and TRBJ2-7 gives the whole variable domain GAGVSQSPSNKVTEKGKDVELRCDPISGHTALYWYRQSLGQGLEFLIYFQGNSAPDKSGLPSDRFSAERTGGSVSTLTIQRTQQEDSAVYLCASSLGEQEIYEQYFGPGTRLTVT.

This chain links TRBV18 with TRBJ1-1; TRBD1 agrees at 11 bases. The CDR3 totals 15 residues. V gave up 4 bases and J gave up 3 bases; unmatched junction bases: 4. Germline CDR1 and CDR2: KGHSH and LQKENI. The CDR3 here is CASSQPGQGDTEAFF. CDR3 nucleotide sequence: TGTGCCAGCTCACAACCGGGACAGGGGGACACTGAAGCTTTCTTT.